This is a list of T cell receptor beta chains from one sample in a study of PD-L1 blockade in urothelial cancer. Assay used: immunoSEQ multiplex PCR; TCRdb lists only in-frame clones, some missing. Of tens of thousands of clones in the sample, 75% to 90% are singletons; the top ten hold around 14%. The sample consisted of PBMCs, taken around atezolizumab (anti-PD-L1) treatment. These receptors all stem from a man aged 55 to 70 with urothelial cancer. CDR3s include the opening cysteine and the closing phenylalanine or tryptophan. The order of the fields is V gene, clone size, J gene, D gene, CDR3 DNA, CDR3 protein. The D gene is left open where the match is weak. Size values are once, few and many counts, or a class for expanded clones, and some rows have none.

>TRBV14|once|TRBJ2-5|TRBD1
TGTGCCAGCAGCCCCCGACAGGGCGAGACCCAGTACTTC
CASSPRQGETQYF
>TRBV6-1|.|TRBJ2-2|.
TGTGCCAGCAGTGAAATCAGGAAGTCCGGGGAGCTGTTTTTT
CASSEIRKSGELFF
>TRBV30|.|TRBJ2-5|.
TGTGCCTGGAGTGGGGACTACCAAGAGACCCAGTACTTC
CAWSGDYQETQYF
>TRBV6-1|.|TRBJ1-2|.
TGTGCCAGCAGTGAAGCGGTAGAGGTAAAGGGGATCTCTGGCTACACCTTC
CASSEAVEVKGISGYTF
>TRBV30|.|TRBJ2-2|.
TGTGCCTGGAGTCGGGGACAACCCACCGGGGAGCTGTTTTTT
CAWSRGQPTGELFF
>TRBV11-2|.|TRBJ2-2|.
TGTGCCAGCAGCTCTAGGGGCGGGGGCATGAACACCGGGGAGCTGTTTTTT
CASSSRGGGMNTGELFF
>TRBV7-9|.|TRBJ1-1|.
TGTGCCAGCACCATAGAGTTCACTGAAGCTTTCTTT
CASTIEFTEAFF
>TRBV5-1|.|TRBJ1-4|.
TGCGCCAGCAGCCTTGAAGGAACGCAGGGATCTGAAAAACTGTTTTTT
CASSLEGTQGSEKLFF
>TRBV7-8|.|TRBJ2-7|.
TGTGCCAGCAGCCCCGCCGGGTACGAGCAGTACTTC
CASSPAGYEQYF
>TRBV6-4|.|TRBJ1-2|.
TGTGCCAGCAGTGACTCGAGGAGGGGGGGTAACTATGGCTACACCTTC
CASSDSRRGGNYGYTF
>TRBV6-5|once|TRBJ1-5|.
TGTGCCAGCAGTGCCCAGTTGGGGGGGAATCAGCCCCAGCATTTT
CASSAQLGGNQPQHF
>TRBV7-7|.|TRBJ2-1|.
TGTGCTAGCAGCTTAGTGGAGGCTTACTACAATGAGCAGTTCTTC
CASSLVEAYYNEQFF
>TRBV19|.|TRBJ2-5|TRBD1
TGTGCCAGTAGGCCTCGACAGGGGAGAGAGACCCAGTACTTC
CASRPRQGRETQYF
>TRBV25-1|.|TRBJ1-2|.
TGTGCCAGCGCCCGGCGGGGCGAAAACTATGGCTACACCTTC
CASARRGENYGYTF
>TRBV10-3|.|TRBJ1-2|TRBD1
TGTGCCATCAGTGCCATCGGGACAGGGTCGGGCTACACCTTC
CAISAIGTGSGYTF
>TRBV10-2|once|TRBJ2-7|TRBD2
TGCGCCAGTGGACTAGCGGGGGCCGAGCAGTACTTC
CASGLAGAEQYF